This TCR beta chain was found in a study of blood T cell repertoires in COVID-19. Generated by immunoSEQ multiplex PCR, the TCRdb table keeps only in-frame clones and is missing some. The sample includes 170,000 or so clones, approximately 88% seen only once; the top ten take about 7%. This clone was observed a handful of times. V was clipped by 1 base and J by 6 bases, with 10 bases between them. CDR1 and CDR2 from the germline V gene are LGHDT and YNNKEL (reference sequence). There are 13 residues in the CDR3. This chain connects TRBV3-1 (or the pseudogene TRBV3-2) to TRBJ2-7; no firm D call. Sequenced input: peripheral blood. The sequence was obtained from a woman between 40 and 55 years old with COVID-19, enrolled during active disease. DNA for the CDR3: TGTGCCAGCAGCCAAGTCGGTAGCCTCGAGCAGTACTTC. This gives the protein CASSQVGSLEQYF.